These T cell receptor beta chains were read from a single sample in a study of T-cell reconstitution after alpha-beta-depleted transplantation in children. TCRdb used MiXCR to reprocess the PCR reads, holding one entry per CDR3 protein. The repertoire holds 550,000 to 800,000 distinct CDR3 sequences, with approximately 14% as singletons. This sample comprised PBMCs, obtained before TCRalphabeta/CD19-depleted stem cell transplant. These receptor sequences come from a girl aged 2 to 9 with congenital amegakaryocytic thrombocytopenia, due to receive a stem cell transplant. CDR3s include the opening cysteine and the closing phenylalanine or tryptophan. The order of the fields is CDR3 protein, clone size, J gene, V gene. Part of the rows lack a size; the others show once, few, many or a class for expanded clones.

cdr3_aa: CASSPSGRYYNEQFF; clone_size: many; j_call: TRBJ2-1; v_call: TRBV7-9
cdr3_aa: CASSLDVQPQHF; clone_size: many; j_call: TRBJ1-5; v_call: TRBV7-9
cdr3_aa: CASTLDRAVTGELFF; clone_size: many; j_call: TRBJ2-2; v_call: TRBV12-3/TRBV12-4
cdr3_aa: CASSIGGGPYNEQFF; clone_size: NA; j_call: TRBJ2-1; v_call: TRBV5-1
cdr3_aa: CASSPEIREPQHF; clone_size: NA; j_call: TRBJ1-5; v_call: TRBV18
cdr3_aa: CASSPMVSPWANVLTF; clone_size: many; j_call: TRBJ2-6; v_call: TRBV12-3/TRBV12-4
cdr3_aa: CASSALGTGGYF; clone_size: NA; j_call: TRBJ2-3; v_call: TRBV9
cdr3_aa: CASSLDQGYEQYF; clone_size: NA; j_call: TRBJ2-7; v_call: TRBV7-8
cdr3_aa: CASSFKQGGTGELFF; clone_size: many; j_call: TRBJ2-2; v_call: TRBV5-1
cdr3_aa: CSVEKEINYGYTF; clone_size: few; j_call: TRBJ1-2; v_call: TRBV29-1
cdr3_aa: CASSPDSNEQFF; clone_size: many; j_call: TRBJ2-1; v_call: TRBV5-1
cdr3_aa: CASSLVGQGDNEQFF; clone_size: few; j_call: TRBJ2-1; v_call: TRBV5-1
cdr3_aa: CASSQDQGDEQFF; clone_size: NA; j_call: TRBJ2-1; v_call: TRBV14
cdr3_aa: CSADTFLAGGADTQYF; clone_size: NA; j_call: TRBJ2-3; v_call: TRBV20-1
cdr3_aa: CSALGGDEKLFF; clone_size: many; j_call: TRBJ1-4; v_call: TRBV29-1
cdr3_aa: CASTEDRGLSYEQYF; clone_size: many; j_call: TRBJ2-7; v_call: TRBV6-1
cdr3_aa: CAISAGGRSDEQFF; clone_size: NA; j_call: TRBJ2-1; v_call: TRBV10-3
cdr3_aa: CSANRHGSGGELFF; clone_size: few; j_call: TRBJ2-2; v_call: TRBV29-1
cdr3_aa: CASSPSGFF; clone_size: many; j_call: TRBJ2-1; v_call: TRBV12-3/TRBV12-4
cdr3_aa: CSGRASAGETQYF; clone_size: few; j_call: TRBJ2-5; v_call: TRBV29-1
cdr3_aa: CASSGTDSSYNEQFF; clone_size: many; j_call: TRBJ2-1; v_call: TRBV2
cdr3_aa: CASKGAAYEQYF; clone_size: many; j_call: TRBJ2-7; v_call: TRBV7-9
cdr3_aa: CSVEGAVTSGRAQLNEQFF; clone_size: many; j_call: TRBJ2-1; v_call: TRBV29-1
cdr3_aa: CSARDLYAGGNTGELFF; clone_size: few; j_call: TRBJ2-2; v_call: TRBV20-1
cdr3_aa: CASSYYPQPQHF; clone_size: NA; j_call: TRBJ1-5; v_call: TRBV12-3/TRBV12-4
cdr3_aa: CASRSRGAGGYTF; clone_size: NA; j_call: TRBJ1-2; v_call: TRBV4-1
cdr3_aa: CSAGTSSYEQYF; clone_size: many; j_call: TRBJ2-7; v_call: TRBV29-1
cdr3_aa: CASSLSLGQIYEQYF; clone_size: many; j_call: TRBJ2-7; v_call: TRBV28
cdr3_aa: CASSFGQGGEAFF; clone_size: many; j_call: TRBJ1-1; v_call: TRBV7-2
cdr3_aa: CASSATTFGGMKNEQYF; clone_size: NA; j_call: TRBJ2-7; v_call: TRBV7-6
cdr3_aa: CASRLDPWGGTIYF; clone_size: NA; j_call: TRBJ1-3; v_call: TRBV7-9
cdr3_aa: CASSAGGLAGGPSRTQYF; clone_size: many; j_call: TRBJ2-3; v_call: TRBV5-1
cdr3_aa: CASSYTGAGEVGYAEAFF; clone_size: NA; j_call: TRBJ1-1; v_call: TRBV5-1
cdr3_aa: CASSQGQTYEQYF; clone_size: many; j_call: TRBJ2-7; v_call: TRBV4-1
cdr3_aa: CASSLGREGLYEQYF; clone_size: few; j_call: TRBJ2-7; v_call: TRBV7-9
cdr3_aa: CASSLRGSFQETQYF; clone_size: many; j_call: TRBJ2-5; v_call: TRBV5-4
cdr3_aa: CASSKLAGAGTGELFF; clone_size: NA; j_call: TRBJ2-2; v_call: TRBV27
cdr3_aa: CASSLGAGPLAEQYF; clone_size: many; j_call: TRBJ2-7; v_call: TRBV5-1
cdr3_aa: CASSLADRLGDDEQFF; clone_size: few; j_call: TRBJ2-1; v_call: TRBV5-1